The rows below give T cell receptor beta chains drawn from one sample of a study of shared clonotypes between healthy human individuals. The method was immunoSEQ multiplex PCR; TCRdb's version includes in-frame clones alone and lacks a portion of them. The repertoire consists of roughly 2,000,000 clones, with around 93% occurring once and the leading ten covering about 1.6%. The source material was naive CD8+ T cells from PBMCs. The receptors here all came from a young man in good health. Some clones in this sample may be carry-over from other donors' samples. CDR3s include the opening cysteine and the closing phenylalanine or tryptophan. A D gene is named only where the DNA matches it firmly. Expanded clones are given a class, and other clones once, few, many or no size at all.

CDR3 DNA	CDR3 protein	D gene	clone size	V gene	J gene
TGCAGCGTTGCTGGACAGGGAGATCGTAACTATGGCTACACCTTC	CSVAGQGDRNYGYTF	TRBD1	.	TRBV29-1	TRBJ1-2
TGTGCCAGCAGCGTAGAGGGGAGGGGCCCTTTCCCGGGGACCGGGGAGCTGTTTTTT	CASSVEGRGPFPGTGELFF	TRBD2	once	TRBV9	TRBJ2-2
TGCGCCAGCAGCTTGGCCATAGCCAAAAACATTCAGTACTTC	CASSLAIAKNIQYF	.	.	TRBV5-1	TRBJ2-4
TGTGCCAGCAGCTTAGCACGGCCCCTCACCTACGAGCAGTACTTC	CASSLARPLTYEQYF	.	.	TRBV11-2	TRBJ2-7
TGTGCCAGCAGTGAACTTAACTCCAATACATGGGATGAGCAGTTCTTC	CASSELNSNTWDEQFF	.	.	TRBV6-1	TRBJ2-1
TGCGCCAGCAGCCAAGACAGGTTTCAGCCCCAGCATTTT	CASSQDRFQPQHF	.	.	TRBV4-1	TRBJ1-5
TGTGCCTGGAGTCCCCGGGTGAGGGAGGATGAGCAGTTCTTC	CAWSPRVREDEQFF	.	.	TRBV30	TRBJ2-1
TGTGCCAGCAGTTTAGGGTACAATGAGCAGTTCTTC	CASSLGYNEQFF	.	few	TRBV28	TRBJ2-1
TGCAGCGCCGTGCAGGGGGCGCTCTCCAACTATGGCTACACCTTC	CSAVQGALSNYGYTF	TRBD1	once	TRBV29-1	TRBJ1-2
TGCGCCAGCAGCTTGTACCCGTCCTCCACTAATGAAAAACTGTTTTTT	CASSLYPSSTNEKLFF	.	.	TRBV5-1	TRBJ1-4
TGTGCCAGCAGCCAAGAGTACCAGCGGCCCACAGATACGCAGTATTTT	CASSQEYQRPTDTQYF	.	.	TRBV4-2	TRBJ2-3
TGTGCCATCAGTGGGCTGGACAGGGAGAACACTGAAGCTTTCTTT	CAISGLDRENTEAFF	TRBD1	.	TRBV10-3	TRBJ1-1
TGTGCCAGCAGTTTACTGTCCAGCGCCGGGGAGCTGTTTTTT	CASSLLSSAGELFF	.	.	TRBV27	TRBJ2-2
TGCAGCGTTGATACAGGGAGCTATGGCTACACCTTC	CSVDTGSYGYTF	.	.	TRBV29-1	TRBJ1-2
TGTGCCAGCAGCTTAGCGGCTAGCGGGACCCACGAGCAGTACTTC	CASSLAASGTHEQYF	TRBD2	once	TRBV11-2	TRBJ2-7
TGCGCCAGCAGTTTCTCCGGACATAGCAATCAGCCCCAGCATTTT	CASSFSGHSNQPQHF	.	.	TRBV23-1	TRBJ1-5
TGCGCCAGCAGCTTGGTAGGGACAGGGGGACTAGCGGGAGTTAGGGACGAAGAGACCCAGTACTTC	CASSLVGTGGLAGVRDEETQYF	TRBD2	.	TRBV5-1	TRBJ2-5
TGTGCCACCTTCGACGGGCGGGATAGCAATCAGCCCCAGCATTTT	CATFDGRDSNQPQHF	.	.	TRBV10-3	TRBJ1-5
TGTGCCAGCATTCCCGCCCAGGCTGGGGCCAACGTCCTGACTTTC	CASIPAQAGANVLTF	.	.	TRBV2	TRBJ2-6
TGTGCCAGCAGCCAAGGACCTCTCTTCTACGAGCAGTACTTC	CASSQGPLFYEQYF	.	.	TRBV7-9	TRBJ2-7
TGTGCCAGCAGCTTAAACATTGCAGGGACCAACACTGAAGCTTTCTTT	CASSLNIAGTNTEAFF	.	.	TRBV7-8	TRBJ1-1
TGCGCCAGCAGCCAAGATCTCCCTAGCGGCAACACCGGGGAGCTGTTTTTT	CASSQDLPSGNTGELFF	TRBD2	once	TRBV4-1	TRBJ2-2
TGCGCCAGCAGTGGGACACAGAACACCGGGGAGCTGTTTTTT	CASSGTQNTGELFF	.	.	TRBV10-1	TRBJ2-2
TGTGCCAGCAGCCCCCGGGTAGCGGGAGTAGCCGGGGAGCTGTTTTTT	CASSPRVAGVAGELFF	TRBD2	.	TRBV13	TRBJ2-2
TGTGCCAGCAGTTCAACTTACAGGGGGTTTGGCTACACCTTC	CASSSTYRGFGYTF	TRBD1	once	TRBV28	TRBJ1-2
TGTGCCAGCAGCTTAATCGGGGAGCAGTTCTTC	CASSLIGEQFF	.	.	TRBV7-9	TRBJ2-1
TGTGCCAGCAGCTTCGTTAGAGGAAACACCATATATTTT	CASSFVRGNTIYF	.	.	TRBV5-6	TRBJ1-3
TGTGCCAGCAGCTCCGCCCTTACTAGCAATGAGCAGTTCTTC	CASSSALTSNEQFF	.	.	TRBV7-2	TRBJ2-1
TGTGCCAGCAGTGAAGCGCTTGGGGCCAACAACCTGCAGCCCCAGCATTTT	CASSEALGANNLQPQHF	.	.	TRBV2	TRBJ1-5
TGTGCCAGTAGTATCCTAGCGGGAGTGGAGCAGTACTTC	CASSILAGVEQYF	TRBD2	once	TRBV19	TRBJ2-7
TGCGCCAGCAGCCCTCTAGCGGGAGGTAGAGATACGCAGTATTTT	CASSPLAGGRDTQYF	TRBD2	.	TRBV5-1	TRBJ2-3
TGTGCCAGCAGTATCCCGGAGGGAGTGGACACCATATATTTT	CASSIPEGVDTIYF	.	.	TRBV28	TRBJ1-3
TGTGCCAGCAGCCCCGGACAGGGGGAGACCCAGTACTTC	CASSPGQGETQYF	TRBD1	once	TRBV11-3	TRBJ2-5
TGCAGCGCTACCCTCCCCCGCGAGCAGTACTTC	CSATLPREQYF	.	.	TRBV29-1	TRBJ2-7
TGTGCCAGCAGCGTTGGTTCCGACGAAACCATATATTTT	CASSVGSDETIYF	.	.	TRBV9	TRBJ1-3
TGCGCCAGCAGCCAAGTTGGGTACCCCTATGGCTACACCTTC	CASSQVGYPYGYTF	.	.	TRBV4-1	TRBJ1-2
TGTGCCAGTAGTGTACTCATCGGGGGCGTTCTAGGCGGGGAGCTGTTTTTT	CASSVLIGGVLGGELFF	.	.	TRBV19	TRBJ2-2
TGTGCCAGTAGTATCGGTAGCGGGAGCCCTCCGGGGGATACGCAGTATTTT	CASSIGSGSPPGDTQYF	TRBD2	.	TRBV19	TRBJ2-3
TGCAGCGTCGACTTGACCTACAATGAGCAGTTCTTC	CSVDLTYNEQFF	.	once	TRBV29-1	TRBJ2-1
TGCGCCAGCTCGCTATTAGCAGGGGCCGGGGAGCTGTTTTTT	CASSLLAGAGELFF	.	.	TRBV10-1	TRBJ2-2
TGTGCCAGCAGCTTACCCCCCTCCTACGAGCAGTACTTC	CASSLPPSYEQYF	.	.	TRBV7-8	TRBJ2-7
TGTGCCAGCAGCCCCCTTCGAGGGGCGAGGGGCGAGCAGTACTTC	CASSPLRGARGEQYF	.	.	TRBV6-1	TRBJ2-7
TGTGCCAGCCGCCCGGGGCTAGCGGTTTTCACAGATACGCAGTATTTT	CASRPGLAVFTDTQYF	TRBD2	.	TRBV27	TRBJ2-3
TGTGCCAGCAGGAGGACAGGGGGACCCTACGAGCAGTACTTC	CASRRTGGPYEQYF	TRBD1	few	TRBV27	TRBJ2-7
TGTGCCAGTAGCCTTGACGAGCGGCAGCCGCCAGATACGCAGTATTTT	CASSLDERQPPDTQYF	.	.	TRBV19	TRBJ2-3
TGCGCCAGCAGCTTGGGCTCCTACAATGAGCAGTTCTTC	CASSLGSYNEQFF	.	.	TRBV5-1	TRBJ2-1
TGTGCCAGCACCACCTCCCCCGGAGGGGCCCATTACTTC	CASTTSPGGAHYF	.	.	TRBV7-9	TRBJ2-7
TGTGCCAGCAGCCCCTTAGGACAGGGTTTCGCCTTAAGTGTCACTGAAGCTTTCTTT	CASSPLGQGFALSVTEAFF	TRBD1	.	TRBV27	TRBJ1-1
TGTGCCAGCAGATCTTTGGCGGGACCCTACAATGAGCAGTTCTTC	CASRSLAGPYNEQFF	.	.	TRBV28	TRBJ2-1
TGTGCCAGCAGCCCCGGGACAGGGGGGACCAATGAGCAGTTCTTC	CASSPGTGGTNEQFF	TRBD1	.	TRBV27	TRBJ2-1
TGTGCCGGCAGCCAGGGGTATAACACTGAAGCTTTCTTT	CAGSQGYNTEAFF	.	.	TRBV6-5	TRBJ1-1
TGCGCCAGCAGCCAACTTACTAGCGGGAGCGTTCTGAGCCATGAGCAGTTCTTC	CASSQLTSGSVLSHEQFF	TRBD2	.	TRBV4-3	TRBJ2-1